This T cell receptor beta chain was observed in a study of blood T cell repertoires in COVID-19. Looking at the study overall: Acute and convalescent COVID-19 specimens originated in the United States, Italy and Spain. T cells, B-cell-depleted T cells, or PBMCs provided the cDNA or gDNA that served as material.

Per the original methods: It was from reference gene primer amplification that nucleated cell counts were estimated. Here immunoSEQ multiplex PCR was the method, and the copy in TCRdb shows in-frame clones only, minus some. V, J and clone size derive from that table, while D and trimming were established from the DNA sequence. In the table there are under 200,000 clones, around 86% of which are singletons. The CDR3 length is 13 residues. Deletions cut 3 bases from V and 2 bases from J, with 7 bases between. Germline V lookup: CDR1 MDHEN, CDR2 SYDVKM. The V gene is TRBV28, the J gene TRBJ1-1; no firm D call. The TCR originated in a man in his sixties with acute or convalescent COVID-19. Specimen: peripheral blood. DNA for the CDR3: TGTGCCAGCAGTTTTGAGCCTAACACTGAAGCTTTCTTT. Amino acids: CASSFEPNTEAFF.